These 27 T cell receptor beta chains were all obtained from the same sample, sequenced in a study of blood T cell repertoires in COVID-19 (dated by TCRdb to 2018 to 2021). The method was the immunoSEQ multiplex PCR assay. What TCRdb holds here is the immuneACCESS table cut down to in-frame rearrangements. Part of the clones is not present; checked against another copy, under half of the missing clones reflect an unresolved V gene, and the others are unexplained. The sample data list 140,000 to 150,000 clones, and approximately 85% of these were observed just once. Roughly 8% of the sample belongs to the ten largest clones. Input material: peripheral blood. These receptor sequences come from a woman in her fifties or sixties with COVID-19, enrolled during active disease.

The chain recombines TRBV10-3 with TRBJ1-6; TRBD1 matches 8 bases. With 7 bases clipped from V and 7 bases from J, the junction kept 9 bases outside the gene matches. The length of the CDR3 is 15 residues. Germline values: CDR1 ENHRY, CDR2 SYGVKD. CDR3 sequence: CAIKIGQGYNSPLHF. The CDR3 nucleotides are TGTGCCATCAAGATAGGACAGGGCTACAATTCACCCCTCCACTTT.

Many counts were recorded for this clone. The chain is built from TRBV9 and TRBJ2-4, with D possibly matching TRBD2 (6 bases). V shed 7 bases and J shed 8 bases, with 10 bases lying between them. The CDR3 runs 11 residues. In germline, CDR1 is SGDLS, CDR2 YYNGEE. The chain's CDR3 is CASSGEDIQYF. The CDR3 DNA reads TGTGCCAGCTCGGGGGAGGACATTCAGTACTTC. Full variable domain (rest looked up from reference TRBV9 and TRBJ2-4): DSGVTQTPKHLITATGQRVTLRCSPRSGDLSVYWYQQSLDQGLQFLIQYYNGEERAKGNILERFSAQQFPDLHSELNLSSLELGDSALYFCASSGEDIQYFGAGTRLSVL.

In its sample, this clone was seen a few times. The chain combines TRBV12-3 or TRBV12-4 with TRBJ1-6; 9 positions match TRBD1. J was trimmed by 10 bases and V by 5 bases; bases with no gene match: 3. The CDR3 is 13 amino acids. Written as DNA, the CDR3 is TGTGCCAGCAGTGCCGGACAGGGGTCACCCCTCCACTTT. Protein sequence: CASSAGQGSPLHF.

The chain uses TRBV7-9 and TRBJ2-1; 8 nucleotides agree with TRBD2. V trimming: 5 bases; J trimming: 3 bases; junction bases outside the gene matches: 6. This CDR3 region has 15 residues. Germline assignment: CDR1 SEHNR and CDR2 FQNEAQ (reference sequence). For the CDR3, the DNA is TGTGCCAGCAGCCACAGCGGGGGCAACTACAATGAGCAGTTCTTC. It yields the protein CASSHSGGNYNEQFF. The complete variable domain, with remaining parts taken from reference TRBV7-9 and TRBJ2-1, reads DTGVSQNPRHKITKRGQNVTFRCDPISEHNRLYWYRQTLGQGPEFLTYFQNEAQLEKSRLLSDRFSAERPKGSFSTLEIQRTEQGDSAMYLCASSHSGGNYNEQFFGPGTRLTVL.

This chain connects TRBV27 to TRBJ2-7; 9 bases line up with TRBD1. The CDR3 has 13 amino acids. Germline CDR1 and CDR2: MNHEY and SMNVEV (reference sequence). V was clipped by 7 bases and J by 5 bases; unmatched bases: 6. The CDR3 loop reads CASTGTGLHEQYF. CDR3 bases: TGTGCCAGCACAGGGACAGGGCTCCACGAGCAGTACTTC.

The CDR3 loop reads CSVSAGGESGYTF. CDR3 coding DNA: TGCAGCGTTTCGGCAGGGGGAGAAAGTGGCTACACCTTC. V usage is TRBV29-1 and J usage is TRBJ1-2, with 7 nucleotides matching TRBD1. Germline-derived CDR1 and CDR2 are SQVTM and ANQGSEA. This CDR3 is 13 amino acids long. Trimming took 5 bases from V and 7 from J; bases not matched to a gene: 10.

The chain's CDR3 is CASSSKGGPGTGELFF. In DNA, the CDR3 is TGTGCCAGCAGCTCCAAGGGGGGGCCGGGCACCGGGGAGCTGTTTTTT. The chain uses TRBV7-3 and TRBJ2-2, with D possibly TRBD2 on 7 matching bases. The CDR3 is made up of 16 amino acids. V was clipped by 4 bases and J by 4 bases, with 16 bases between them. CDR1 and CDR2 (germline): SGHTA, FQGTGA.

The V gene is TRBV6-2 or TRBV6-3, the J gene TRBJ2-1, with D unclear. The CDR3 has 16 amino acids. Germline V CDR1 and CDR2: MNHEY, SVGEGT. V lost 2 bases, J lost 5 bases, and 16 bases lay in between. For the CDR3, the DNA is TGTGCCAGCAGTTACCCCCCCCAACGTAGCCACAATGAGCAGTTCTTC. It encodes CASSYPPQRSHNEQFF.

The rearrangement uses TRBV27 and TRBJ2-7; 10 nucleotides match TRBD1. CDR3 length: 15 residues. CDR1 and CDR2 from the germline V gene are MNHEY and SMNVEV (reference sequence). V was clipped by 6 bases and J by 6 bases; unmatched bases: 11. CDR3 loop: CASSFVTGGFSEQYF. In nucleotides, the CDR3 is TGTGCCAGCAGCTTTGTGACAGGGGGCTTCAGCGAGCAGTACTTC.

The rearrangement links TRBV14 to TRBJ2-7; D unresolved. CDR1 and CDR2 from the germline V gene are SGHDN and FVKESK. V was pared by 1 base and J by 2 bases, with 18 bases between. The length of the CDR3 is 17 residues. The CDR3 loop is CASSQGAPRHKPYEQYF. CDR3 nucleotide sequence: TGTGCCAGCAGCCAAGGAGCCCCGAGGCACAAACCCTACGAGCAGTACTTC.

The chain combines TRBV10-1 with TRBJ1-1; the D is unclear. In germline, CDR1 is WNHNN, CDR2 SYGVQD (reference sequence). The CDR3 extends over 12 amino acids. V was shortened by 4 bases and J by 8 bases, with 11 bases between the two germline ends. The CDR3 here is CASSGTGGEAFF. The DNA of the CDR3 is TGCGCCAGCAGTGGGACGGGAGGAGAAGCTTTCTTT.

The chain uses TRBV5-5 and TRBJ2-5; unclear D gene. CDR1 is SGHKS, CDR2 YYEKEE, per germline (reference sequence). The CDR3 length is 15 residues. Trimming took off 2 bases at V and 4 bases at J, with 15 bases between the two ends. In DNA, the CDR3 is TGTGCCAGCAGCTTTTCGTCCGATACTGGAGAGACCCAGTACTTC. As protein: CASSFSSDTGETQYF.

There are a few counts of this clone. This chain's CDR3 is CASSVNGRDGEQFF. The CDR3 DNA sequence: TGTGCCAGCAGTGTAAATGGTCGGGATGGTGAGCAGTTCTTC. The V and J genes are TRBV2 and TRBJ2-1, with D possibly matching TRBD2 (5 bases). From germline, CDR1 is SNHLY and CDR2 FYNNEI. The V end lost 4 bases, the J end lost 9 bases, and 16 bases lay between the germline ends. This CDR3 has 14 amino acids.

V is TRBV5-1 and J is TRBJ2-2; no firm D call. Per the germline V gene, CDR1 is SGHRS and CDR2 is YFSETQ. Trimming cost V 6 bases and J 4 bases, with 19 bases left between them. The CDR3 sequence is 16 residues long. The CDR3 nucleotides are TGCGCCAGCACCCCCAAACTGGCCCCGGGCACCGGGGAGCTGTTTTTT. Its protein product is CASTPKLAPGTGELFF.

The chain uses TRBV5-5 and TRBJ1-2; the D gene is possibly TRBD1 (6 bases). This CDR3 region has 17 residues. The germline V and J ends were trimmed by 0 bases and 4 bases, with 19 bases remaining between them. Germline V CDR1 and CDR2: SGHKS, YYEKEE (reference sequence). This CDR3 reads CASSLVAGAETGYGYTF. DNA of the CDR3: TGTGCCAGCAGCTTGGTGGCAGGGGCCGAAACTGGCTATGGCTACACCTTC.

The V gene is TRBV2, the J gene TRBJ2-1, with TRBD2 matching 10 bases. CDR1 is SNHLY and CDR2 is FYNNEI in the germline V gene. This CDR3 is 18 amino acids long. J lost 0 bases, V lost 3 bases, and 8 bases had no gene match. The CDR3 bases are TGTGCCAGCAGTGAGTCTCTTAGCGGGGGGCCCTCCTACAATGAGCAGTTCTTC. Its protein is CASSESLSGGPSYNEQFF.

This clone has just a few counts. The gene calls are TRBV7-3 and TRBJ2-7; 7 bases map to TRBD1. V gave up 5 bases and J gave up 3 bases; unmatched junction bases: 4. Germline-derived CDR1 and CDR2 are SGHTA and FQGTGA. The CDR3 runs 13 residues. CDR3 coding DNA: TGTGCCAGCAGCACAGGGGACGGCTACGAGCAGTACTTC. Protein: CASSTGDGYEQYF.

The CDR3: CAISDGTGAAEAFF. The CDR3 DNA is TGTGCCATCAGTGACGGGACAGGGGCCGCTGAAGCTTTCTTT. The genes are TRBV10-3 and TRBJ1-1; 10 nucleotides match TRBD1. The CDR3 loop spans 14 amino acids. With V trimmed by 3 bases and J by 6 bases, 4 bases remained unmatched. CDR1 is ENHRY and CDR2 is SYGVKD in the germline V gene.

The genes are TRBV5-4 and TRBJ2-5; D may be TRBD2 (7 bases). CDR3 length: 15 residues. Germline CDR1 reads SGHNT; CDR2 reads YYREEE (reference sequence). V was pared by 4 bases and J by 2 bases, with 15 bases between. CDR3 protein: CASSVSGGEQETQYF. As DNA, the CDR3 is TGTGCCAGCAGCGTCTCGGGGGGCGAACAAGAGACCCAGTACTTC.

The V call is TRBV7-9, the J call TRBJ1-6; tentatively, D is TRBD1 (5 bases). CDR1 and CDR2 from the germline V gene are SEHNR and FQNEAQ (reference sequence). Trimming left V 1 base short and J 10 bases short, with 14 bases between. The CDR3 spans 15 residues. The CDR3 spells CASSLDRRVRSPLHF. As DNA, the CDR3 is TGTGCCAGCAGCTTAGACCGCAGGGTGCGGTCACCCCTCCACTTT.

The chain couples TRBV5-1 to TRBJ1-1; TRBD1 matches at 7 bases. The CDR3 spans 13 residues. V trimming: 7 bases; J trimming: 2 bases; junction bases outside the gene matches: 5. Germline V CDR1 and CDR2: SGHRS, YFSETQ. CDR3 in amino acids: CASRWTGNTEAFF. The CDR3 bases are TGCGCCAGCCGCTGGACAGGTAACACTGAAGCTTTCTTT.

The J gene is TRBJ1-2, the V gene TRBV14, with D possibly being TRBD1 (6 bases). V lost 1 base to trimming and J lost 4 bases, with 10 bases between them. Germline V lookup: CDR1 SGHDN, CDR2 FVKESK. The CDR3 covers 14 residues. CDR3 sequence reads: CASSQAGTFYGYTF. The CDR3, as DNA: TGTGCCAGCAGCCAAGCCGGGACATTCTATGGCTACACCTTC. Full variable domain (missing parts from reference TRBV14 and TRBJ1-2): EAGVTQFPSHSVIEKGQTVTLRCDPISGHDNLYWYRRVMGKEIKFLLHFVKESKQDESGMPNNRFLAERTGGTYSTLKVQPAELEDSGVYFCASSQAGTFYGYTFGSGTRLTVV.

J is TRBJ2-1 and V is TRBV27, with 9 bases identical to TRBD1. CDR1 MNHEY and CDR2 SMNVEV come from the germline V gene (reference sequence). The junction had 4 bases not matched to a gene; V was cut back by 2 bases and J by 5 bases. This CDR3 spans 15 amino acids. The CDR3 reads CASSLRTGANNEQFF. CDR3 sequence (DNA): TGTGCCAGCAGTTTAAGGACAGGGGCGAACAATGAGCAGTTCTTC.

This clone has just a few counts. The V gene is TRBV18, the J gene TRBJ1-1; D gene unclear. Germline loops: CDR1 KGHSH, CDR2 LQKENI. With 1 base removed from V and 8 bases from J, the gap between germline ends came to 11 bases. The CDR3 length is 13 residues. The CDR3 sequence: CASSPRASSEAFF. DNA of the CDR3: TGTGCCAGCTCACCACGGGCCAGCTCGGAAGCTTTCTTT. Full variable domain (missing parts from reference TRBV18 and TRBJ1-1): NAGVMQNPRHLVRRRGQEARLRCSPMKGHSHVYWYRQLPEEGLKFMVYLQKENIIDESGMPKERFSAEFPKEGPSILRIQQVVRGDSAAYFCASSPRASSEAFFGQGTRLTVV.

The J gene is TRBJ1-2, the V gene TRBV6-5, with a tentative D call TRBD1 (5 bases). Per the germline V gene, CDR1 is MNHEY and CDR2 is SVGAGI. CDR3 length: 14 amino acids. V was trimmed by 7 bases and J by 7 bases, leaving 19 bases between them. The CDR3 DNA is TGTGCCAGCATGGGGGGAGGAGGTATCACTGGCTACACCTTC. Protein product: CASMGGGGITGYTF.

This chain connects TRBV7-9 to TRBJ2-2; no clear D gene. Germline V CDR1 and CDR2: SEHNR, FQNEAQ (reference sequence). The CDR3 contains 13 residues. V was shortened by 4 bases and J by 4 bases, with 7 bases between the two germline ends. The chain's CDR3 is CASSSPGTGELFF. CDR3 nucleotide sequence: TGTGCCAGCAGCTCCCCGGGCACCGGGGAGCTGTTTTTT.

The V gene is TRBV11-2, the J gene TRBJ1-6; 7 nucleotides line up with TRBD1. Trimming removed 4 bases from V and 4 bases from J; junction bases left unmatched: 1. Germline CDR1 and CDR2: SGHAT and FQNNGV. The CDR3 consists of 14 residues. Written as DNA, the CDR3 is TGTGCCAGCAGCTGGGACAGATATAATTCACCCCTCCACTTT. Translated: CASSWDRYNSPLHF. Looking up the rest from reference TRBV11-2 and TRBJ1-6 gives the full variable domain: EAGVAQSPRYKIIEKRQSVAFWCNPISGHATLYWYQQILGQGPKLLIQFQNNGVVDDSQLPKDRFSAERLKGVDSTLKIQPAKLEDSAVYLCASSWDRYNSPLHFGNGTRLTVT.